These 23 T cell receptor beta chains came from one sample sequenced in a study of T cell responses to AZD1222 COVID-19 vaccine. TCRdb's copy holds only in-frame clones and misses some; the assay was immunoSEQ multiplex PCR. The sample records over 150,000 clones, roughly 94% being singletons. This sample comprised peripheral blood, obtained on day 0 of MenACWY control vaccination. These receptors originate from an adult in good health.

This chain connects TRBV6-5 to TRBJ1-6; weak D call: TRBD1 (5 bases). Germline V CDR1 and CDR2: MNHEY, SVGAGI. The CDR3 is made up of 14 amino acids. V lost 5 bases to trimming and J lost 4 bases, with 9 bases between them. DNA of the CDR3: TGTGCCAGCAGTAGAAGGGGATATAATTCACCCCTCCACTTT. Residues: CASSRRGYNSPLHF.

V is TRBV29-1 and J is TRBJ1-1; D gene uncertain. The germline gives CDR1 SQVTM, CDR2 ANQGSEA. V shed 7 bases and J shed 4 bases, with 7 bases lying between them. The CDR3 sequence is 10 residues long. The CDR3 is CSGWGTEAFF. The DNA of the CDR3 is TGCAGCGGGTGGGGCACTGAAGCTTTCTTT.

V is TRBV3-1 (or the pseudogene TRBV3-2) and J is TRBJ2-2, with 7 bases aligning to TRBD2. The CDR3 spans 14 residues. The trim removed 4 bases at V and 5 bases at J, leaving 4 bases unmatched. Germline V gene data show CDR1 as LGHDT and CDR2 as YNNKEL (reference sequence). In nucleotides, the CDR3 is TGTGCCAGCAGCCGCGACGGGGGGACCGGGGAGCTGTTTTTT. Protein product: CASSRDGGTGELFF.

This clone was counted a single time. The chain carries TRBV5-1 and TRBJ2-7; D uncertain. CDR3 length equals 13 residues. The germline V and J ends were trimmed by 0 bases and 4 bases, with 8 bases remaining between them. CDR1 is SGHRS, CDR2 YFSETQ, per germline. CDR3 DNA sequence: TGCGCCAGCAGCTTGGCCTCGGTTTACGAGCAGTACTTC. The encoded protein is CASSLASVYEQYF.

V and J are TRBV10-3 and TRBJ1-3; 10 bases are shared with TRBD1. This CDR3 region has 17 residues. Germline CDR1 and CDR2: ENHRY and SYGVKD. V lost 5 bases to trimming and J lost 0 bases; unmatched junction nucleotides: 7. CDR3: CAISSTGQGISGNTIYF. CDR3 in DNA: TGTGCCATCAGTAGTACGGGACAGGGGATCTCTGGAAACACCATATATTTT.

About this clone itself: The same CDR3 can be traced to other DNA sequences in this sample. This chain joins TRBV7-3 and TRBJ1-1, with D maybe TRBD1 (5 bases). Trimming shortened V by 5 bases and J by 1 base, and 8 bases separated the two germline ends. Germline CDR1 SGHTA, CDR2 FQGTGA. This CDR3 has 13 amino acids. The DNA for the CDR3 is TGTGCCAGCAGCCTGGGGCAGAACACTGAAGCTTTCTTT. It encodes CASSLGQNTEAFF.

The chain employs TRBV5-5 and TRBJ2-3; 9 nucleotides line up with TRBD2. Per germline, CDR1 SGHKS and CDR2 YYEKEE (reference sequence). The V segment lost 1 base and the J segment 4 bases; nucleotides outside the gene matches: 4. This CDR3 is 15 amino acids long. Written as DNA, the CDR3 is TGTGCCAGCAGCTTGTATAGCGGGAGCGCAGATACGCAGTATTTT. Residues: CASSLYSGSADTQYF.

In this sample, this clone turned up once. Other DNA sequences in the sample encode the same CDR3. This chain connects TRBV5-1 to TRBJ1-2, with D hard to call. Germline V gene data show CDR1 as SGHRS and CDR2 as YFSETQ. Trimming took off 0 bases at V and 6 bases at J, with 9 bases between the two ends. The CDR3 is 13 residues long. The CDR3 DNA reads TGCGCCAGCAGCTTGGGTCCCGGGAATGGCTACACCTTC. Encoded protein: CASSLGPGNGYTF.

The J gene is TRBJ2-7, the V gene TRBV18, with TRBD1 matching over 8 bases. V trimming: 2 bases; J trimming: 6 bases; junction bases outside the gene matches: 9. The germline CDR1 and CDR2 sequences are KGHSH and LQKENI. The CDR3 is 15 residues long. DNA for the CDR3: TGTGCCAGCTCACCATCCGGGACAGGCGGAATCGAGCAGTACTTC. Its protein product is CASSPSGTGGIEQYF.

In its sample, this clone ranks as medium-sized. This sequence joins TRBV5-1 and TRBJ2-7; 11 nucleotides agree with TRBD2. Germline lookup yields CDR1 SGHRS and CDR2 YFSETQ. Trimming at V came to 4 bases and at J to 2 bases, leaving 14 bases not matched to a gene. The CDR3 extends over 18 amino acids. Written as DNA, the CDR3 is TGCGCCAGCAGCCCGGGGACTAGCGGCCCGTACCTAACCTACGAGCAGTACTTC. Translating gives CASSPGTSGPYLTYEQYF.

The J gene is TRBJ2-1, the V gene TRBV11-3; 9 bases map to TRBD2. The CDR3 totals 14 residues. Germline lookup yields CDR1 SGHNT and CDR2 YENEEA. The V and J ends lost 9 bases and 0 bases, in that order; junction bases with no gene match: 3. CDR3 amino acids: CASSGRSSYNEQFF. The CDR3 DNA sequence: TGTGCCAGTAGCGGGAGAAGCTCCTACAATGAGCAGTTCTTC. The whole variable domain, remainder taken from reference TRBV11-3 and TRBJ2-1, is EAGVVQSPRYKIIEKKQPVAFWCNPISGHNTLYWYLQNLGQGPELLIRYENEEAVDDSQLPKDRFSAERLKGVDSTLKIQPAELGDSAVYLCASSGRSSYNEQFFGPGTRLTVL.

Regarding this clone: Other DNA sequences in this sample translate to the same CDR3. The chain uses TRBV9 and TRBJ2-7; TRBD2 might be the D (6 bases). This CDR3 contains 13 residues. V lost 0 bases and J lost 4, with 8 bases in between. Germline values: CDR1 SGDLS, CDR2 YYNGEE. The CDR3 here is CASSVGLAYEQYF. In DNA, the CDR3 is TGTGCCAGCAGCGTAGGTCTAGCGTACGAGCAGTACTTC. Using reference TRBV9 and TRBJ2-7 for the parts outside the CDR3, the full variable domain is DSGVTQTPKHLITATGQRVTLRCSPRSGDLSVYWYQQSLDQGLQFLIQYYNGEERAKGNILERFSAQQFPDLHSELNLSSLELGDSALYFCASSVGLAYEQYFGPGTRLTVT.

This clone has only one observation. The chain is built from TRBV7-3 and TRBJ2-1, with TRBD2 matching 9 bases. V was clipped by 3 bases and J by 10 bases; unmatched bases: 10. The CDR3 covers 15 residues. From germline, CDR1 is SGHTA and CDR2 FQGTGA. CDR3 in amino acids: CASSFGGRAQAEQFF. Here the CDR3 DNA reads TGTGCCAGCAGCTTCGGCGGGAGGGCCCAAGCCGAGCAGTTCTTC.

The DNA for the CDR3 is TGTGCCAGCTCACCAACAGGGGGCAATCAGCCCCAGCATTTT. It translates to CASSPTGGNQPQHF. The chain is built from TRBV18 and TRBJ1-5; TRBD1 matches 7 bases. The germline CDR1 and CDR2 sequences are KGHSH and LQKENI. CDR3 length: 14 residues. J gave up 2 bases and V 2 bases, and 0 bases lay outside the gene matches.

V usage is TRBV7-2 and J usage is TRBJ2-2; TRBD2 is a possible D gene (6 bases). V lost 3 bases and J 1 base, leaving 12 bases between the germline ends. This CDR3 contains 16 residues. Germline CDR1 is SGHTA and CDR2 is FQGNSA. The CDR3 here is CASSFGRGLNTGELFF. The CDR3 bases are TGTGCCAGCAGCTTCGGGCGGGGCTTGAACACCGGGGAGCTGTTTTTT.

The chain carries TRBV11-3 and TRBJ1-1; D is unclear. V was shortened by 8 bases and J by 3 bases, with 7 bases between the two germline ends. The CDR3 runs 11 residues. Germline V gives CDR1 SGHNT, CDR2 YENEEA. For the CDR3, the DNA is TGTGCCAGCGGATTGTACACTGAAGCTTTCTTT. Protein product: CASGLYTEAFF.

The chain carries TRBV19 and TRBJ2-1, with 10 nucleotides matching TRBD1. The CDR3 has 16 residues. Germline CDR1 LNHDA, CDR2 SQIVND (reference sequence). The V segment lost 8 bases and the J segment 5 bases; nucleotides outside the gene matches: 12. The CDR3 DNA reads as TGTGCCAGTGCCGGGACAGGGGCTCAAATTAACAATGAGCAGTTCTTC. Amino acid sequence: CASAGTGAQINNEQFF.

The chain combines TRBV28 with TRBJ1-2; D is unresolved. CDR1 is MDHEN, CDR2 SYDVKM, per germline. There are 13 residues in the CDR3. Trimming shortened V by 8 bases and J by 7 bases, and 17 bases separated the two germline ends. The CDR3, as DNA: TGTGCCAGCGTAGGCCGAAAAAACCCTGGCTACACCTTC. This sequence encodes CASVGRKNPGYTF.

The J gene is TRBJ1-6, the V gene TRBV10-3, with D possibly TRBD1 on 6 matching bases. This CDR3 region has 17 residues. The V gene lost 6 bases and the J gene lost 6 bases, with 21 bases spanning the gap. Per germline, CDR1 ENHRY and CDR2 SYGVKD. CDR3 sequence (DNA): TGTGCCATCAGACTAGGGGGTTCGTCCACCGTTAATTCACCCCTCCACTTT. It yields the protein CAIRLGGSSTVNSPLHF.

The CDR3 reads CASSYRRSTEAFF. CDR3 nucleotide sequence: TGCGCCAGCAGCTACAGGAGGTCCACTGAAGCTTTCTTT. The chain couples TRBV4-3 to TRBJ1-1; tentative D call: TRBD1 (5 bases). The V gene's germline CDR1 is LGHNA and CDR2 YSLEER. CDR3 length: 13 residues. Between the trimmed V and J ends, which lost 5 bases and 4 bases, there was a span of 11 bases.

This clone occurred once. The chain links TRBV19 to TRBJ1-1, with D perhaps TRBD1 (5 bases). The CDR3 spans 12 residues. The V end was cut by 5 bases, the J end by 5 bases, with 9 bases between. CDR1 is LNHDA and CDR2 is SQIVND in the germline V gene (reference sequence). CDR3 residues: CASSEGKTEAFF. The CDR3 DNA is TGTGCCAGTAGTGAGGGGAAGACTGAAGCTTTCTTT.

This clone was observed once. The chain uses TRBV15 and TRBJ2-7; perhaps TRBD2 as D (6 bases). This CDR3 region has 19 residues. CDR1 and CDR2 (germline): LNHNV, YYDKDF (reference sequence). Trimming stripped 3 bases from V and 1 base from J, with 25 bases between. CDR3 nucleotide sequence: TGTGCCACCAGCAGGGCGGGACGCCTTGACGCTTTCAGGTCCTACGAGCAGTACTTC. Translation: CATSRAGRLDAFRSYEQYF.

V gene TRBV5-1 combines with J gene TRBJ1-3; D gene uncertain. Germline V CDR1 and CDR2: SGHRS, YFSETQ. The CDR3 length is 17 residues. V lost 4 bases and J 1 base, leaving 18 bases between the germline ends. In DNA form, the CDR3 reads TGCGCCAGCAGCCTTTCTCGGGGAGTCGGATCTGGAAACACCATATATTTT. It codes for CASSLSRGVGSGNTIYF.